One sample yielded the 10 T cell receptor beta chains listed below, sequenced in a study of blood T cell repertoires in COVID-19. Sequenced by immunoSEQ multiplex PCR; TCRdb stores in-frame clones only, minus some. Of around 190,000 clones listed, 70% to 90% were seen once; the top ten hold 18%. Sequenced input: peripheral blood. Source of these receptors: a man in his forties or fifties with COVID-19, enrolled during active disease.

The CDR3 sequence is CATSRGQREGRNEQFF. As DNA, the CDR3 is TGTGCCACCAGCAGAGGTCAGCGGGAGGGCCGGAATGAGCAGTTCTTC. The chain carries TRBV15 and TRBJ2-1; 10 nucleotides align to TRBD2. The J segment lost 7 bases and the V segment lost 1 base, leaving 7 bases of the junction unmatched. The CDR3 totals 16 residues. Germline CDR1 and CDR2: LNHNV and YYDKDF (reference sequence).

V gene TRBV28 combines with J gene TRBJ1-1, with TRBD1 as a possible D gene (5 bases). The V and J ends lost 5 bases and 0 bases respectively, with 10 bases between them. CDR1 and CDR2 from the germline V gene are MDHEN and SYDVKM. The CDR3 is made up of 14 amino acids. The CDR3 loop is CASSPGHMNTEAFF. CDR3 coding DNA: TGTGCCAGCAGTCCAGGACACATGAACACTGAAGCTTTCTTT.

The chain employs TRBV19 and TRBJ2-1; TRBD2 aligns across 9 bases. V gave up 3 bases and J gave up 9 bases; unmatched junction bases: 9. CDR1 LNHDA and CDR2 SQIVND come from the germline V gene (reference sequence). The CDR3 runs 15 residues. The CDR3 loop reads CASSIGLAGKVEQFF. DNA for the CDR3: TGTGCCAGTAGTATTGGTCTAGCGGGAAAGGTTGAGCAGTTCTTC.

J is TRBJ2-1 and V is TRBV5-4; 11 bases line up with TRBD2. V lost 0 bases to trimming and J lost 7 bases; unmatched junction nucleotides: 6. Germline CDR1 is SGHNT and CDR2 is YYREEE (reference sequence). This CDR3 spans 16 amino acids. The CDR3 loop is CASSLAASGRTNEQFF. The CDR3, as DNA: TGTGCCAGCAGCTTGGCCGCTAGCGGGAGGACAAATGAGCAGTTCTTC.

This clone was counted between two and nine times. The chain recombines TRBV9 with TRBJ2-2, with 7 bases aligning to TRBD1. The germline V gene has CDR1 SGDLS and CDR2 YYNGEE. V lost 4 bases and J lost 0; bases outside the gene matches: 6. This CDR3 has 16 amino acids. CDR3 coding DNA: TGTGCCAGCAGCCCCACCGGGACAGCGAACACCGGGGAGCTGTTTTTT. This sequence encodes CASSPTGTANTGELFF. The complete variable domain, with remaining parts taken from reference TRBV9 and TRBJ2-2, reads DSGVTQTPKHLITATGQRVTLRCSPRSGDLSVYWYQQSLDQGLQFLIQYYNGEERAKGNILERFSAQQFPDLHSELNLSSLELGDSALYFCASSPTGTANTGELFFGEGSRLTVL.

The V call is TRBV30, the J call TRBJ2-3, with TRBD2 identical over 9 bases. V lost 4 bases, J lost 1 base, and 3 bases stayed unmatched. Per the germline V gene, CDR1 is GTSNPN and CDR2 is SVGIG (reference sequence). The CDR3 has 14 amino acids. The CDR3 bases are TGTGCCTGGAAAGCGGGGGGAGGCACAGATACGCAGTATTTT. Protein product: CAWKAGGGTDTQYF.

The table lists this clone with a count of one. This sequence joins TRBV3-1 (or the pseudogene TRBV3-2) and TRBJ2-7; D is perhaps TRBD1 (6 bases). The germline V and J ends were trimmed by 1 base and 3 bases, with 7 bases remaining between them. Germline V lookup: CDR1 LGHDT, CDR2 YNNKEL (reference sequence). The CDR3 sequence is 13 residues long. The DNA for the CDR3 is TGTGCCAGCAGCCAAGCGGACAGCTACGAGCAGTACTTC. It is translated as CASSQADSYEQYF.

This clone was seen more than once but under ten times. V is TRBV5-1 and J is TRBJ2-2; D is ambiguous. V was pared by 7 bases and J by 0 bases, with 4 bases between. The germline V gene encodes CDR1 SGHRS and CDR2 YFSETQ. CDR3 size: 12 residues. CDR3 DNA sequence: TGCGCCAGCGCTACGAACACCGGGGAGCTGTTTTTT. Its protein product is CASATNTGELFF.

The rearrangement uses TRBV21-1 and TRBJ2-7; the table's D call TRBD2 went unverified against the DNA. TRBV21-1 is described as a pseudogene. This CDR3 is built from 18 residues. Here the CDR3 reads CASKTGTSGTPFSYEQYF. CDR3 nucleotide sequence: TGTGCCAGCAAAACTGGGACTAGCGGGACCCCTTTTTCCTACGAGCAGTACTTC.

The rearrangement uses TRBV19 and TRBJ1-1; the D gene is possibly TRBD1 (5 bases). Trimming left V 3 bases short and J 1 base short, with 12 bases between. In germline, CDR1 is LNHDA, CDR2 SQIVND (reference sequence). The CDR3 length is 15 residues. CDR3 DNA sequence: TGTGCCAGTAGTATTTTGGGACTTCAGAACACTGAAGCTTTCTTT. Translated, it gives CASSILGLQNTEAFF.